Presented here are 26 T cell receptor beta chains from one specimen sequenced in a study of blood T cell repertoires in COVID-19. Profiling relied on immunoSEQ multiplex PCR, and the TCRdb table lists in-frame clones only, not all of them. The table shows approximately 260,000 clones, with about 87% occurring only once. The sequenced sample was peripheral blood. Receptor source: a woman in her sixties or seventies with COVID-19, enrolled during active disease.

The chain joins TRBV29-1 to TRBJ2-2, with D maybe TRBD1 (6 bases). The germline gives CDR1 SQVTM, CDR2 ANQGSEA. V dropped 1 base and J dropped 7 bases, with 19 bases sitting between them. The CDR3 contains 16 residues. The CDR3 DNA follows: TGCAGCGTTGAAGTATCTAGTAGGCAGGGGAGCGGGGAGCTGTTTTTT. It yields the protein CSVEVSSRQGSGELFF.

This chain connects TRBV5-1 to TRBJ2-3; 8 nucleotides line up with TRBD2. This CDR3 is built from 15 residues. Germline values: CDR1 SGHRS, CDR2 YFSETQ. V lost 7 bases and J lost 0; bases outside the gene matches: 7. In DNA form, the CDR3 reads TGCGCCAGCGGAACTAGCGGAGCTAGCACAGATACGCAGTATTTT. Protein sequence: CASGTSGASTDTQYF.

The chain has TRBV13 and TRBJ2-3; D is possibly TRBD2 (6 bases). The CDR3 has 17 amino acids. V was clipped by 5 bases and J by 0 bases, with 18 bases between them. Per the germline V gene, CDR1 is PRHDT and CDR2 is FYEKMQ (reference sequence). The CDR3 DNA reads TGTGCCAGCAGCCCGCGCCAACAGCGGGTCAGCACAGATACGCAGTATTTT. Amino acids: CASSPRQQRVSTDTQYF.

V usage is TRBV2 and J usage is TRBJ2-7, with unresolved D. Germline V lookup: CDR1 SNHLY, CDR2 FYNNEI. This CDR3 is 14 amino acids long. The germline V and J ends were trimmed by 6 bases and 0 bases, with 12 bases remaining between them. The CDR3 DNA reads TGTGCCAGCAGGCTGGTAGCAGACTCCTACGAGCAGTACTTC. Protein sequence: CASRLVADSYEQYF.

The rearrangement uses TRBV11-2 and TRBJ2-2, with D tentatively TRBD2 (6 bases). V shed 2 bases and J shed 8 bases, with 15 bases lying between them. Germline CDR1 reads SGHAT; CDR2 reads FQNNGV. The CDR3 loop spans 15 amino acids. The CDR3 sequence is CASSLTRGGEGELFF. The DNA of the CDR3 is TGTGCCAGCAGCTTAACTCGTGGCGGGGAAGGGGAGCTGTTTTTT.

This clone has just a few counts. The rearrangement joins TRBV29-1 to TRBJ1-2; 7 positions agree with TRBD1. The V and J ends lost 3 bases and 6 bases, in that order; junction bases with no gene match: 1. Germline assignment: CDR1 SQVTM and CDR2 ANQGSEA. This CDR3 comprises 11 residues. CDR3 bases: TGCAGCGTTGACCAGGGGGATGGCTACACCTTC. Its protein product is CSVDQGDGYTF.

This clone is a singleton in its sample. This chain connects TRBV19 to TRBJ1-2; TRBD1 is a possible D gene (6 bases). The CDR3 loop spans 11 amino acids. V was shortened by 10 bases and J by 2 bases, with 8 bases between the two germline ends. The germline V gene has CDR1 LNHDA and CDR2 SQIVND (reference sequence). Here the CDR3 reads CATQGNYGYTF. CDR3 DNA: TGTGCCACTCAGGGGAACTATGGCTACACCTTC. Supplemented by reference TRBV19 and TRBJ1-2, the full variable domain reads DGGITQSPKYLFRKEGQNVTLSCEQNLNHDAMYWYRQDPGQGLRLIYYSQIVNDFQKGDIAEGYSVSREKKESFPLTVTSAQKNPTAFYLCATQGNYGYTFGSGTRLTVV.

The chain links TRBV2 to TRBJ2-3, with 7 positions matching TRBD2. Germline assignment: CDR1 SNHLY and CDR2 FYNNEI. The CDR3 contains 15 residues. Trimming took 6 bases from V and 3 from J; bases not matched to a gene: 9. In DNA form, the CDR3 reads TGTGCCAGCAGCGGAGAGGCTAGCGGAACAGATACGCAGTATTTT. Its translation: CASSGEASGTDTQYF.

The chain recombines TRBV7-2 with TRBJ2-7; D perhaps matches TRBD2 (5 bases). The CDR3 is made up of 15 amino acids. The V and J ends lost 7 bases and 1 base respectively, with 17 bases between them. CDR1 and CDR2 from the germline V gene are SGHTA and FQGNSA. The CDR3 bases are TGTGCCAGCATCCCTCCGGAGCGGTTTTCCTACGAGCAGTACTTC. Protein: CASIPPERFSYEQYF.

The sample holds one count of this clone. The gene calls are TRBV28 and TRBJ2-4; 14 bases are shared with TRBD2. Losses at the gene ends were 5 bases for V and 0 bases for J; bases not matched to a gene: 6. The CDR3 has 18 amino acids. From germline, CDR1 is MDHEN and CDR2 SYDVKM. The CDR3 coding sequence is TGTGCCAGCAGTCCCGGACTAGCGGGAGGACTAGCCAAAAACATTCAGTACTTC. Protein: CASSPGLAGGLAKNIQYF.

This chain connects TRBV6-6 to TRBJ1-3; 7 bases are shared with TRBD1. This CDR3 is 15 amino acids long. Trimming at V came to 4 bases and at J to 4 bases, leaving 7 bases not matched to a gene. The V gene's germline CDR1 is MNHNY and CDR2 SVGAGI (reference sequence). CDR3 residues: CASSSRTGWGNTIYF. CDR3 sequence (DNA): TGTGCCAGCAGTTCCCGGACAGGCTGGGGAAACACCATATATTTT.

The chain combines TRBV4-3 with TRBJ2-1; 13 nucleotides match TRBD2. V lost 0 bases to trimming and J lost 5 bases; unmatched junction nucleotides: 7. This CDR3 is 18 amino acids long. Germline assignment: CDR1 LGHNA and CDR2 YSLEER. CDR3 nucleotide sequence: TGCGCCAGCAGCCAAGATTGGGGGACTAGCGGGATGCACAATGAGCAGTTCTTC. Translating gives CASSQDWGTSGMHNEQFF.

For the CDR3, the DNA is TGTGCCAGCAGCCAATTTTTTTCTAGCGGGAGCGCCGGGGAGCTGTTTTTT. Amino acids: CASSQFFSSGSAGELFF. The V gene is TRBV3-1 (or the pseudogene TRBV3-2), the J gene TRBJ2-2, with 10 nucleotides matching TRBD2. The J segment lost 6 bases and the V segment lost 2 bases, leaving 9 bases of the junction unmatched. CDR1 and CDR2 from the germline V gene are LGHDT and YNNKEL (reference sequence). This CDR3 spans 17 amino acids.

This clone appeared a single time. The rearrangement uses TRBV18 and TRBJ1-2; TRBD1 agrees at 9 bases. The V and J ends lost 6 bases and 8 bases, in that order; junction bases with no gene match: 10. The CDR3 has 14 amino acids. Germline V lookup: CDR1 KGHSH, CDR2 LQKENI. This CDR3 is CASSSDRGVWGYTF. The DNA of the CDR3 is TGTGCCAGCTCGTCGGACAGGGGAGTATGGGGCTACACCTTC.

The sample holds one count of this clone. The V and J genes are TRBV18 and TRBJ2-7, with unresolved D. The CDR3 covers 13 residues. From germline, CDR1 is KGHSH and CDR2 LQKENI. Trimming left V 3 bases short and J 5 bases short, with 11 bases between. In nucleotides, the CDR3 is TGTGCCAGCTCACCTAGACATCCCCACGAGCAGTACTTC. It translates to CASSPRHPHEQYF.

The chain carries TRBV10-3 and TRBJ2-2, with TRBD2 identical over 14 bases. This CDR3 has 16 residues. V lost 6 bases, J lost 4 bases, and 4 bases stayed unmatched. CDR1 and CDR2 (germline): ENHRY, SYGVKD. The CDR3 loop is CAIRGLAGVVTGELFF. CDR3 nucleotides: TGTGCCATCAGGGGACTAGCGGGAGTTGTCACCGGGGAGCTGTTTTTT.

The chain links TRBV6-5 to TRBJ1-1, with 9 bases matching TRBD1. J gave up 4 bases and V 0 bases, and 6 bases lay outside the gene matches. The CDR3 runs 16 residues. Looked up from germline, CDR1 is MNHEY and CDR2 is SVGAGI. In DNA form, the CDR3 reads TGTGCCAGCAGTTACTCCGGGACAGGGATGCGCACTGAAGCTTTCTTT. This encodes CASSYSGTGMRTEAFF.

The chain combines TRBV7-2 with TRBJ2-7; 8 bases are shared with TRBD2. The CDR3 runs 16 residues. V gave up 1 base and J gave up 3 bases; unmatched junction bases: 8. Per the germline V gene, CDR1 is SGHTA and CDR2 is FQGNSA. The CDR3 loop is CASSLGLSGSFYEQYF. The CDR3 bases are TGTGCCAGCAGCTTAGGTCTCAGCGGGAGCTTCTACGAGCAGTACTTC.

V is TRBV18 and J is TRBJ1-6; 8 nucleotides line up with TRBD1. Germline values: CDR1 KGHSH, CDR2 LQKENI. Unmatched junction bases numbered 7, after V lost 4 bases and J lost 5 bases. CDR3 length: 16 amino acids. The chain's CDR3 is CASSLQDRANNSPLHF. In DNA, the CDR3 is TGTGCCAGCTCACTACAGGACAGGGCGAATAATTCACCCCTCCACTTT.

The chain links TRBV19 to TRBJ2-5; 8 positions match TRBD2. The CDR3 has 15 amino acids. CDR1 LNHDA and CDR2 SQIVND come from the germline V gene (reference sequence). V trimming: 3 bases; J trimming: 3 bases; junction bases outside the gene matches: 6. CDR3 amino acids: CASSMGVAGKETQYF. The CDR3 region has the DNA TGTGCCAGTAGTATGGGGGTAGCGGGGAAAGAGACCCAGTACTTC.

This clone showed up just a few times. This chain connects TRBV5-6 to TRBJ1-1; D is perhaps TRBD1 (5 bases). V lost 1 base to trimming and J lost 5 bases, with 12 bases between them. CDR3 size: 14 residues. Looked up from germline, CDR1 is SGHDT and CDR2 is YYEEEE. The CDR3 DNA sequence: TGTGCCAGCAGCTTGTTCCTAAAGGGGACTGAAGCTTTCTTT. This encodes CASSLFLKGTEAFF.

The chain recombines TRBV7-9 with TRBJ2-1, with D unresolved. The CDR3 contains 12 residues. CDR1 and CDR2 (germline): SEHNR, FQNEAQ (reference sequence). V was pared by 5 bases and J by 6 bases, with 8 bases between. CDR3 residues: CASSPIFNEQFF. The DNA for the CDR3 is TGTGCCAGCAGCCCTATCTTCAATGAGCAGTTCTTC. The full variable domain, completed using reference TRBV7-9 and TRBJ2-1, is DTGVSQNPRHKITKRGQNVTFRCDPISEHNRLYWYRQTLGQGPEFLTYFQNEAQLEKSRLLSDRFSAERPKGSFSTLEIQRTEQGDSAMYLCASSPIFNEQFFGPGTRLTVL.

V usage is TRBV11-2 and J usage is TRBJ1-1; D not certain. The V and J ends lost 7 bases and 0 bases respectively, with 3 bases between them. The CDR3 length is 11 residues. Germline values: CDR1 SGHAT, CDR2 FQNNGV. The chain's CDR3 is CASTMNTEAFF. In nucleotides, the CDR3 is TGTGCCAGCACCATGAACACTGAAGCTTTCTTT.

The chain combines TRBV4-1 with TRBJ1-3; D not certain. In germline, CDR1 is MGHRA, CDR2 YSYEKL. The CDR3 totals 15 residues. Trimming removed 0 bases at V and 3 bases at J, with 9 bases between. Written as DNA, the CDR3 is TGCGCCAGCAGCCAAGATGAGATTTATGGAAACACCATATATTTT. Translating gives CASSQDEIYGNTIYF.

This clone has more than one count but fewer than ten. This chain joins TRBV5-1 and TRBJ2-1; 9 nucleotides agree with TRBD1. Germline lookup yields CDR1 SGHRS and CDR2 YFSETQ. The CDR3 has 14 residues. Unmatched junction bases numbered 6, after V lost 3 bases and J lost 8 bases. The CDR3: CASSSQTGGDEQFF. CDR3 sequence (DNA): TGCGCCAGCAGCTCTCAGACAGGGGGAGATGAGCAGTTCTTC.

The V call is TRBV6-5, the J call TRBJ2-5, with D possibly TRBD1 on 7 matching bases. Germline V gene lookup returns CDR1 MNHEY and CDR2 SVGAGI. The germline V and J ends were trimmed by 7 bases and 5 bases, with 20 bases remaining between them. The CDR3 has 15 residues. The CDR3 nucleotides read TGTGCCAGCACCTCAACGGGGGTCAGGGGGGAGACCCAGTACTTC. The encoded protein is CASTSTGVRGETQYF.